A selection of T cell receptor beta chains follows, all from one sample in a study of cytotoxic CD8 clonotypes in ibrutinib-treated CLL. Libraries were prepared by immunoSEQ multiplex PCR; TCRdb keeps only in-frame clonotypes and omits some of them. The table includes just over 200,000 clones, more than 70% detected once. The sequenced sample was PBMCs, obtained after 12 months of ibrutinib treatment. The receptors stem from a human donor with chronic lymphocytic leukemia. Both conserved end residues are part of each CDR3. Fields, in order: J gene, V gene, clone size, D gene, CDR3 protein, CDR3 DNA. D genes are given only for firm matches. Rows give clone size only sometimes, using once, few, many, or a class for an expanded clone.

TRBJ1-2	TRBV11-3	few	TRBD1	CASSSLTGVDGYTF	TGTGCCAGCAGCTCCCTGACAGGGGTAGATGGCTACACCTTC
TRBJ2-7	TRBV4-1	-	-	CASSQGDTPYEQYF	TGCGCCAGCAGCCAGGGGGACACCCCCTACGAGCAGTACTTC
TRBJ1-2	TRBV6-5	-	-	CASRYTGYTF	TGTGCCAGCAGATACACCGGCTACACCTTC
TRBJ2-7	TRBV30	-	-	CAWRPASQGGEQYF	TGTGCCTGGAGACCCGCCTCACAGGGAGGCGAGCAGTACTTC
TRBJ1-1	TRBV13	-	-	CASSLSGSTEAFF	TGCGCCAGCAGCTTATCGGGGAGCACTGAAGCTTTCTTT
TRBJ2-7	TRBV7-6	-	-	CASSLRRGYEQYF	TGTGCCAGCAGCCTAAGACGGGGCTACGAGCAGTACTTC
TRBJ1-6	TRBV5-4	-	-	CASSQDQGSSPLHF	TGTGCCAGCAGCCAGGACCAGGGTTCCTCACCCCTCCACTTT
TRBJ2-2	TRBV5-4	-	-	CASSFLTNTGELFF	TGTGCCAGCAGCTTTTTGACGAACACCGGGGAGCTGTTTTTT
TRBJ2-3	TRBV5-1	-	TRBD2	CASSAFGGAADTQYF	TGCGCCAGCAGCGCCTTCGGGGGGGCCGCAGATACGCAGTATTTT
TRBJ1-6	TRBV6-5	-	TRBD1	CASSFTGVDSPLHF	TGTGCCAGCTCCTTCACAGGGGTGGATTCACCCCTCCACTTT
TRBJ2-7	TRBV15	-	-	CATSREGGEQQYF	TGTGCCACCAGCAGAGAAGGGGGGGAGCAGCAGTACTTC
TRBJ2-1	TRBV27	once	TRBD1	CASGGDRVRYNEQFF	TGTGCCAGCGGGGGGGACAGGGTCCGATACAATGAGCAGTTCTTC
TRBJ2-1	TRBV9	-	-	CASSVVGTEINEQFF	TGTGCCAGCAGCGTAGTAGGGACGGAAATCAATGAGCAGTTCTTC
TRBJ1-3	TRBV11-2	once	TRBD1	CASSFIGQGRDTIYF	TGTGCCAGCAGCTTCATTGGACAGGGGAGGGACACCATATATTTT
TRBJ1-5	TRBV6-5	-	-	CASSYNFNQPQHF	TGTGCCAGCAGTTACAACTTTAATCAGCCCCAGCATTTT
TRBJ2-1	TRBV9	-	-	CASLSPVHEQFF	TGTGCCAGCCTCTCCCCCGTCCATGAGCAGTTCTTC
TRBJ1-6	TRBV10-2	-	TRBD1	CASSEFSTGVLSPLHF	TGCGCCAGCAGTGAGTTTTCGACAGGGGTGCTTTCACCCCTCCACTTT
TRBJ2-3	TRBV25-1	-	TRBD1	CASSVGTGETDTQYF	TGTGCCAGCAGTGTAGGGACAGGGGAAACAGATACGCAGTATTTT
TRBJ1-4	TRBV29-1	-	-	CSVNQGATNEKLFF	TGCAGCGTTAACCAAGGGGCAACTAATGAAAAACTGTTTTTT
TRBJ2-3	TRBV10-3	once	-	CAISGAGPDTQYF	TGTGCCATCAGTGGGGCGGGGCCAGATACGCAGTATTTT
TRBJ2-7	TRBV6-5	-	-	CASSYSYQSISYEQYF	TGTGCCAGCAGTTACTCGTACCAGTCGATCTCCTACGAGCAGTACTTC
TRBJ2-7	TRBV5-4	many	TRBD1	CASSHPQGDEQYF	TGTGCCAGCAGCCACCCACAGGGGGACGAGCAGTACTTC
TRBJ1-1	TRBV2	-	-	CASSEELGQVGRTEAFF	TGTGCCAGCAGTGAGGAGTTGGGGCAGGTGGGCCGCACTGAAGCTTTCTTT
TRBJ2-5	TRBV27	few	-	CASRGGQAQYF	TGTGCCAGCAGGGGGGGCCAGGCCCAGTACTTC
TRBJ1-1	TRBV20-1	few	-	CSAPSGGAFF	TGCAGTGCTCCTTCCGGGGGGGCTTTCTTT
TRBJ2-7	TRBV5-1	-	TRBD1	CASSTGQGYYEQYF	TGCGCCAGCAGCACCGGACAGGGGTACTACGAGCAGTACTTC
TRBJ1-2	TRBV9	once	-	CASSVQAWGRGYTF	TGTGCCAGCAGCGTACAGGCGTGGGGAAGAGGCTACACCTTC
TRBJ2-3	TRBV13	-	-	CASSLALARDTQYF	TGTGCCAGCAGCTTAGCACTAGCAAGAGATACGCAGTATTTT
TRBJ2-7	TRBV5-5	-	-	CASSFVRGYEQYF	TGTGCCAGCAGCTTTGTCAGGGGCTACGAGCAGTACTTC
TRBJ1-1	TRBV6-1	-	-	CASRKGLTEAFF	TGTGCCAGCAGGAAGGGATTAACTGAAGCTTTCTTT
TRBJ2-7	TRBV12-2	-	-	CASRTRGGRGPYEQYF	TGTGCAAGTCGCACCCGGGGGGGCAGGGGGCCATACGAGCAGTACTTC
TRBJ2-7	TRBV5-1	once	-	CASSVAGPAGAEQYF	TGCGCCAGCAGTGTTGCCGGCCCCGCTGGGGCCGAGCAGTACTTC
TRBJ2-7	TRBV29-1	once	-	CSVEDAYEQYF	TGCAGCGTTGAAGACGCCTACGAGCAGTACTTC